The sample holds a few counts of the clone carrying this T cell receptor beta chain. Antigen: not known. This entry comes from a study of blood T cells in healthy people across ages. Through a sample-barcoded 5' primer and a J-beta primer mix, a second PCR was run for roughly 7 to 12 cycles. One entry per CDR3 protein, called by TCRdb with MiXCR from the 5' RACE reads. This repertoire shows about 400,000 distinct CDR3 sequences, 45% to 60% found once; its top ten account for around 53%. Trimming cost V 1 base and J 0 bases, with 10 bases left between them. This CDR3 comprises 16 residues. Germline loops: CDR1 LGHNA, CDR2 YSLEER. Study-level points and caveats: Diversity was higher, and naive CD4+ cells more numerous, in long-lived donors than in aged donors. With naive T cell percentage, TCR beta diversity showed a strong correlation.

Sequencing was performed on blood. The receptor was derived from a man aged 55 to 69 in good health. J is TRBJ2-1 and V is TRBV4-3; D unresolved. The CDR3 is CASSQVPESSYNEQFF. CDR3 sequence (DNA): TGCGCCAGCAGCCAAGTACCGGAGAGCTCCTACAATGAGCAGTTCTTC.